The clone carrying this T cell receptor (beta chain) was seen at least ten times. Antigen unknown. Every patient was untreated before thyroid surgery. The sample originates from a study of metastatic and nonmetastatic thyroid tumors. Study information: From malignant and benign thyroid patients, repertoires in blood and in tumor or nodule tissue were compared. Findings and caveats of the study: The study reportedly found significantly higher TCR beta diversity in malignant thyroid tumors than benign nodules, in blood and tumor.

Trimming removed 4 bases at V and 7 bases at J, with 11 bases between. There are 14 residues in the CDR3. Germline CDR1 and CDR2: MNHEY and SMNVEV (reference sequence). As handled by the study authors: The study took CDR3 differences across clinicopathological groups and made a distant-metastasis classifier for papillary thyroid cancer from them. TCRdb used MiXCR to call clones anew from the PCR reads. The V and J calls come from TCRdb's annotation, not from the publication. The sample yields roughly 50,000 clones, approximately 20% seen once. The TCR originated in a male donor with papillary thyroid cancer or a benign thyroid nodule (not recorded which). Some clones in this sample may be carry-over from other donors' samples. The chain carries TRBV27 and TRBJ1-6; D is unresolved. Source material: blood. DNA for the CDR3: TGTGCCAGCAGTTATGCAGGTTGGAATTCACCCCTCCACTTT. It translates to CASSYAGWNSPLHF.